The clone carrying this T cell receptor (beta chain) turned up a few times. Germline-derived CDR1 and CDR2 are SGHDT and YYEEEE. V lost 4 bases to trimming and J lost 9 bases; unmatched junction nucleotides: 16. The CDR3 runs 16 residues. The sample comes from a study of blood T cell repertoires in COVID-19. Study context: The study drew acute and convalescent COVID-19 samples from the United States, Italy and Spain.

Produced via immunoSEQ multiplex PCR; TCRdb's table is partial and in-frame only. Of around 100,000 clones listed, about 86% are singletons. Sample: peripheral blood. This sequence originates from a human donor in a cohort sampled during active COVID-19. The J gene is TRBJ2-7, the V gene TRBV5-6, with 10 positions matching TRBD1. The DNA for the CDR3 is TGTGCCAGCAGCGCGGACAGGGGGAGAAGCGGGAGTCGGCAGTACTTC. This translates into CASSADRGRSGSRQYF.